This T cell receptor (beta chain) was profiled in a study of T cell responses to AZD1222 COVID-19 vaccine. Study-level points and caveats: Sampled repertoires all dated from after the peak T cell response.

Repertoires were generated with immunoSEQ multiplex PCR, while TCRdb's copy carries only in-frame clones and drops some. The table records 150,000 or so clones, 70% to 90% of them present only once. CDR3 length: 12 amino acids. Germline lookup yields CDR1 MDHEN and CDR2 SYDVKM. Between the trimmed V and J ends, which lost 4 bases and 7 bases, there was a span of 8 bases. This clone was observed a few times. Its antigen is undetermined. The sequence derives from an adult in good health. This chain uses TRBV28 with TRBJ1-5; D is possibly TRBD1 (6 bases). The material was peripheral blood, obtained on day 0 of AZD1222 vaccination. The DNA for the CDR3 is TGTGCCAGCAGTTCACAGGGACAGCCCCAGCATTTT. Protein product: CASSSQGQPQHF.